This paragraph reports one T cell receptor beta chain. How the authors handled the data: Using reference gene primer amplification, nucleated cell counts were estimated. The method was immunoSEQ multiplex PCR; TCRdb's version includes in-frame clones alone and lacks a portion of them. That table furnishes V, J and clone size, whereas the DNA furnished D and trimming. The profile shows 300,000 to 400,000 clones, more than 75% of them singletons. The sample is drawn from a study of blood T cell repertoires in COVID-19. Background on the study: Acute and convalescent COVID-19 specimens originated in the United States, Italy and Spain. PBMCs, B-cell-depleted T cells, or T cells were the source of the cDNA or gDNA that made up the material.

Patients of the Seattle cohort, enrolled during active infection, were followed longitudinally. The CDR3 consists of 15 residues. Germline V gene data show CDR1 as MNHNS and CDR2 as SASEGT. V was cut by 1 base and J by 0 bases, with 10 bases left in between. The sequence was collected from a woman aged 55-69 years with COVID-19, enrolled during active disease. The rearrangement joins TRBV6-1 to TRBJ2-7; tentatively, D is TRBD1 (5 bases). Material: peripheral blood. This CDR3 reads CASSEETESSYEQYF. The DNA for the CDR3 is TGTGCCAGCAGTGAAGAGACAGAGAGCTCCTACGAGCAGTACTTC.